This T cell receptor beta chain emerged from a study of beta chain features in type 1 diabetes. Study-level results: No resolution was reached here on whether HLA type influences TCRB rearrangement. When Type 1 diabetes patients were examined, their TCRB CDR3s proved moderately but significantly shorter in all four CD4+ subsets.

Sorted CD4+ subsets: naive, central memory, regulatory, stem cell-like memory (CD45RO/CCR7/CD25/CD127/CD95/CD27 panel). Each of the sorted populations had a purity greater than 95%. CDR1 SGDLS and CDR2 YYNGEE come from the germline V gene. V lost 0 bases and J 2 bases, leaving 11 bases between the germline ends. The CDR3 runs to 15 residues. This clone was seen a single time. Its antigen is not identified. The sequenced template was cDNA made from the entire isolated RNA. Method: immunoSEQ multiplex PCR; TCRdb's copy keeps in-frame clones and lacks some. The sample holds roughly 370,000 clones, around 13% seen once.

The V call is TRBV9, the J call TRBJ1-1, with D uncertain. Source material: naive CD4+ T cells from blood. The receptor comes from a man in his thirties or forties in good health. The CDR3 DNA is TGTGCCAGCAGCGTAGATCCAGCCCCCAACACTGAAGCTTTCTTT. Its protein is CASSVDPAPNTEAFF.